These T cell receptor beta chains were read from a single sample in a study of cytomegalovirus exposure and HLA in healthy donors. The table came from immunoSEQ multiplex PCR; TCRdb's copy has only in-frame clones and leaves some out. The specimen's table records over 100,000 clones. Specimen: PBMCs. The origin of the receptors is a middle-aged man in good health and CMV-seropositive. CDR3s include the opening cysteine and the closing phenylalanine or tryptophan. Each record gives: D gene, J gene, V gene, CDR3 length, CDR3 DNA, CDR3 protein. D genes are given only for firm matches.

TRBD2	TRBJ2-1	TRBV27	16	TGTGCCAGCAGTCCCCGTTCGGCTAGCGGGAGCCATGAGCAGTTCTTC	CASSPRSASGSHEQFF
-	TRBJ2-2	TRBV29-1	13	TGCAGCGTTGACGGGAGTGGCACCGGGGAGCTGTTTTTT	CSVDGSGTGELFF
-	TRBJ2-3	TRBV2	16	TGTGCCAGCAGTGGGACAAGAAATAGGGGGACAGATACGCAGTATTTT	CASSGTRNRGTDTQYF
-	TRBJ2-3	TRBV18	14	TGTGCCAGCTCACCCTCGCGGAGCACAGATACGCAGTATTTT	CASSPSRSTDTQYF
-	TRBJ2-7	TRBV29-1	16	TGCAGCGTTGAAAAGGTGACAAGAGTCAACTCCTACGAGCAGTACTTC	CSVEKVTRVNSYEQYF
TRBD2	TRBJ2-7	TRBV7-8	15	TGTGCCAGCAGCCCCATGCGGGAGCGACCCTACGAGCAGTACTTC	CASSPMRERPYEQYF
TRBD1	TRBJ1-6	TRBV13	15	TGTGCCAGCAGCTTGTCCCGGGACAGTAATTCACCCCTCCACTTT	CASSLSRDSNSPLHF
TRBD2	TRBJ2-1	TRBV27	16	TGTGCCAGCAGTCCGCGGCGGACTAGCGGATACAATGAGCAGTTCTTC	CASSPRRTSGYNEQFF
TRBD1	TRBJ2-3	TRBV28	15	TGTGCCAGCAGTGGCAGGACAGGGACGGCGGATACGCAGTATTTT	CASSGRTGTADTQYF
TRBD2	TRBJ2-5	TRBV18	16	TGTGCCAGCTCACCCCTAGCGGGAGGTGAAAAAGAGACCCAGTACTTC	CASSPLAGGEKETQYF
TRBD1	TRBJ1-1	TRBV14	15	TGTGCCAGCAGCCAACCCGACAGGGCGAACACTGAAGCTTTCTTT	CASSQPDRANTEAFF
TRBD1	TRBJ2-1	TRBV7-6	18	TGTGCCAGCAGCTCGGTCCCGGGACAGGGTAGGGGAGTTAACGAGCAGTTCTTC	CASSSVPGQGRGVNEQFF
TRBD1	TRBJ1-5	TRBV28	14	TGTGCCAGCAGTTCAGCAGGGGGACATCAGCCCCAGCATTTT	CASSSAGGHQPQHF
-	TRBJ2-7	TRBV7-2	13	TGTGCCAGCAGCCGAACAGGGAACGGCGAGCAGTACTTC	CASSRTGNGEQYF
TRBD2	TRBJ2-7	TRBV5-1	16	TGCGCCAGCAGCTCGGGACTAGGCGGGAGGGCCGACGAGCAGTACTTC	CASSSGLGGRADEQYF
TRBD1	TRBJ2-7	TRBV11-2	16	TGTGCCAGCAGCTTATTGGGTGACCAGGGGGCCTACGAGCAGTACTTC	CASSLLGDQGAYEQYF
TRBD2	TRBJ2-7	TRBV11-2	14	TGTGCCAGCATCCCGGGACTAGGGAACTACGAGCAGTACTTC	CASIPGLGNYEQYF
TRBD1	TRBJ1-5	TRBV30	14	TGTGCCTGGAGTAGCGGGACAGGGTATCAGCCCCAGCATTTT	CAWSSGTGYQPQHF
TRBD1	TRBJ2-3	TRBV9	15	TGTGCCAGCAGCGTAGAAGGGGGCACGACAGATACGCAGTATTTT	CASSVEGGTTDTQYF
TRBD1	TRBJ1-5	TRBV19	13	TGTGCCAGTAGGCAGGGGGCTTGGCAGCCCCAGCATTTT	CASRQGAWQPQHF
TRBD1	TRBJ2-2	TRBV2	15	TGTGCCAGCGAGGGAGGACAGGGGTCCACCGGGGAGCTGTTTTTT	CASEGGQGSTGELFF
TRBD2	TRBJ2-1	TRBV6-1	13	TGTGCCAGCAGTGCGCGGGAGGGAGCGGGGGAGTTCTTC	CASSAREGAGEFF
-	TRBJ2-7	TRBV4-2	14	TGTGCCAGCAGCCAAGAGATAGGCGGCTACGAGCAGTACTTC	CASSQEIGGYEQYF
TRBD2	TRBJ2-2	TRBV9	17	TGTGCCAGCAGCGTAGTCTCGGGAGGGGCAAACACCGGGGAGCTGTTTTTT	CASSVVSGGANTGELFF